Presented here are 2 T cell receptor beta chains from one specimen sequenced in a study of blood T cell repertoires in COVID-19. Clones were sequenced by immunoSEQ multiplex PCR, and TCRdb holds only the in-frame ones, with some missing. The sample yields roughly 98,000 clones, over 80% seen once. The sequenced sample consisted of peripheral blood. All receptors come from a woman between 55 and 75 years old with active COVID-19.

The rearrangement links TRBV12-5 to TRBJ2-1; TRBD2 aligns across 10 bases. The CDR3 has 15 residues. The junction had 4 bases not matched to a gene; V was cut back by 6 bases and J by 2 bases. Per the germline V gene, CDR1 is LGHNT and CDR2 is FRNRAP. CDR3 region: CASGPAGGTYNEQFF. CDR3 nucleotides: TGTGCTAGTGGCCCAGCGGGAGGGACCTACAATGAGCAGTTCTTC.

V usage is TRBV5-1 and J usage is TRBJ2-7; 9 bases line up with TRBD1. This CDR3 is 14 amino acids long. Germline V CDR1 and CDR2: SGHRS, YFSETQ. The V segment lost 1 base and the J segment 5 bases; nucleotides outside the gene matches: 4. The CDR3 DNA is TGCGCCAGCAGCTTGCGGGACAGGGAACACGAGCAGTACTTC. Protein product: CASSLRDREHEQYF.